This is a list of T cell receptor beta chains from one sample in a study of CD8 T cells in Susac syndrome. Each CDR3 protein gets one entry after TCRdb re-called the immunoSEQ multiplex PCR reads with MiXCR. The sample includes around 160,000 distinct CDR3 sequences, about 95% of them seen just once. The sample comprised CD4+ T cells from PBMCs. The receptors shown here come from a human donor in good health. Each CDR3 is given with its conserved first and last residue. D genes are given only for firm matches. Clone size is stated in some rows and not others, as once, few, many or a class when expanded.

D	size	V	J	DNA	CDR3
TRBD1	.	TRBV7-2	TRBJ2-7	TGTGCCAGCAGCTTAGCGAAAGGACAGGTTTACGAGCAGTACTTC	CASSLAKGQVYEQYF
.	.	TRBV6-5	TRBJ2-3	TGTGCCAGCAGTTACCGCTTAAGCACAGATACGCAGTATTTT	CASSYRLSTDTQYF
TRBD1	.	TRBV19	TRBJ2-3	TGTGCCAGTAGTTACGGACAGGTCGACACGCAGTATTTT	CASSYGQVDTQYF
.	.	TRBV14	TRBJ1-2	TGTGCCAGCAGCCAAGGGACGGGGTCGATCTATGGCTACACCTTC	CASSQGTGSIYGYTF
.	once	TRBV20-1	TRBJ2-3	TGCAGTGCAGCCGAGGGGGGTTGGGATACGCAGTATTTT	CSAAEGGWDTQYF
.	.	TRBV6-5	TRBJ2-1	TGTGCCAGCAGTTACGGCCCGGGGCGCTCCTACAATGAGCAGTTCTTC	CASSYGPGRSYNEQFF
.	.	TRBV2	TRBJ1-3	TGTGCCAGCAGTGGGGATGGAGGAACTGGAAACACCATATATTTT	CASSGDGGTGNTIYF
TRBD2	.	TRBV12-3/TRBV12-4	TRBJ2-1	TGTGCCAGCAGTTCGTCCAACAGCGGGGTTGAGCAGTTCTTC	CASSSSNSGVEQFF
.	.	TRBV4-3	TRBJ1-2	TGCGCCAGCAGCCAAGACTCGCCGTCAACACCAAACTATGGCTACACCTTC	CASSQDSPSTPNYGYTF
TRBD1	.	TRBV5-4	TRBJ1-2	TGTGCCAGCAGCCCTACAGGGGACGCCTATGGCTACACCTTC	CASSPTGDAYGYTF
.	.	TRBV20-1	TRBJ1-4	TGCAGTGCTAGATACACAACTAATGAAAAACTGTTTTTT	CSARYTTNEKLFF
.	.	TRBV20-1	TRBJ1-6	TGCAGTGCTAGAGATCGGGCGGGGAATTCACCCCTCCACTTT	CSARDRAGNSPLHF
.	once	TRBV20-1	TRBJ2-7	TGCAGTGCCTCGACAGTCTCCTACGAGCAGTACTTC	CSASTVSYEQYF
.	.	TRBV30	TRBJ1-2	TGTGCCTGGAGTCCCACAGGGAGAGGCTACACCTTC	CAWSPTGRGYTF
TRBD1	.	TRBV5-1	TRBJ2-7	TGCGCCAGCAGCTCACAGGGGCACCCCTACGAGCAGTACTTC	CASSSQGHPYEQYF
.	.	TRBV7-2	TRBJ1-2	TGTGCCAGCAGCCCCGGGATTGCCTATGGCTACACCTTC	CASSPGIAYGYTF
.	.	TRBV19	TRBJ2-7	TGTGCCAGTAGGTCAGGGAACGAGCAGTACTTC	CASRSGNEQYF
.	.	TRBV3-1	TRBJ1-2	TGTGCCAGCAGCCAAGGCAGACAGGTCAACTATGGCTACACCTTC	CASSQGRQVNYGYTF
TRBD1	.	TRBV18	TRBJ2-5	TGTGCCAGCTCACCCGTGACCGGGACAGGGGGCCGTGAGACCCAGTACTTC	CASSPVTGTGGRETQYF
.	.	TRBV28	TRBJ1-5	TGTGCCAGTTCGGGCAATCAGCCCCAGCATTTT	CASSGNQPQHF
.	once	TRBV2	TRBJ2-5	TGTGCCAGCAGTTACAGTGAAGAGACCCAGTACTTC	CASSYSEETQYF
TRBD1	.	TRBV6-5	TRBJ1-1	TGTGCCAGCACTGGGACAGGGGCCCACACTGAAGCTTTCTTT	CASTGTGAHTEAFF
.	.	TRBV4-3	TRBJ1-1	TGCGCCAGCAGCCAAGGATGGGCGTGGACTGAAGCTTTCTTT	CASSQGWAWTEAFF
.	.	TRBV3-1	TRBJ2-3	TGTGCCAGCAGCCAAGTCTTAGGTACGCAGTATTTT	CASSQVLGTQYF
TRBD2	.	TRBV9	TRBJ2-1	TGTGCCAGCAGCACTAGGAGTTTAACTAGCGAGGTCAATGAGCAGTTCTTC	CASSTRSLTSEVNEQFF
TRBD2	.	TRBV5-1	TRBJ2-1	TGCGCCAGCAGCCAAGGACTAGCGGGGGGTAGCATCTACAATGAGCAGTTCTTC	CASSQGLAGGSIYNEQFF
.	.	TRBV25-1	TRBJ2-3	TGTGCCAGCAGTGACTCCTGGGGAGGAGATACGCAGTATTTT	CASSDSWGGDTQYF
.	.	TRBV7-8	TRBJ2-3	TGTGCCAGCAGCATTAGTTGGTTCAGAGATACGCAGTATTTT	CASSISWFRDTQYF
.	.	TRBV5-4	TRBJ2-1	TGTGCCAGCAGCTCGAACGGAGGGACCGTATTCTTC	CASSSNGGTVFF
.	once	TRBV5-1	TRBJ1-5	TGCGCCAGCAGCCCGGAGGGGGACACCAATCAGCCCCAGCATTTT	CASSPEGDTNQPQHF
TRBD1	.	TRBV29-1	TRBJ2-3	TGCAGCGTGAACCGGGACAGGGGGCACGTTACGCAGTATTTT	CSVNRDRGHVTQYF
.	once	TRBV12-3/TRBV12-4	TRBJ1-2	TGTGCCAGCAGTGGCGGGACCTATGGCTACACCTTC	CASSGGTYGYTF
TRBD1	.	TRBV12-3/TRBV12-4	TRBJ2-7	TGTGCCAGCAGTTTAGTCCGGGACAGGGGGGACGAGCAGTACTTC	CASSLVRDRGDEQYF
.	.	TRBV6-5	TRBJ1-5	TGTGCCAGCAGTCGCGGCTTGGATTTCCAGCCCCAGCATTTT	CASSRGLDFQPQHF
.	.	TRBV15	TRBJ1-2	TGTGCCACCAGCAGACGCAAATCCGGGACGGGTAACTATGGCTACACCTTC	CATSRRKSGTGNYGYTF
TRBD1	once	TRBV15	TRBJ2-2	TGTGCCACCAGCGCTAGACAGGGGGCTAACACCGGGGAGCTGTTTTTT	CATSARQGANTGELFF
.	.	TRBV3-1	TRBJ2-5	TGTGCCAGCAGCCAACGGGGCAGCAAACAAGAGACCCAGTACTTC	CASSQRGSKQETQYF
TRBD1	once	TRBV12-3/TRBV12-4	TRBJ2-7	TGTGCCAGCAGTTTTAGGGACAGGGCTTACGAGCAGTACTTC	CASSFRDRAYEQYF
TRBD1	few	TRBV5-1	TRBJ1-1	TGTGCCAGCTCGCCGGGGACAGCGAACACTGAAGCTTTCTTT	CASSPGTANTEAFF
TRBD1	.	TRBV5-1	TRBJ2-1	TGCGCCAGCAGCCCGGGACAGGGGGCGGATGAGCAGTTCTTC	CASSPGQGADEQFF
.	.	TRBV27	TRBJ1-2	TGTGCCAGCAGTCCCCCCTCCGGCTATGGCTACACCTTC	CASSPPSGYGYTF
TRBD1	.	TRBV30	TRBJ2-7	TGTGCCTGGAGGGGGACAGTCACCTACGAGCAGTACTTC	CAWRGTVTYEQYF